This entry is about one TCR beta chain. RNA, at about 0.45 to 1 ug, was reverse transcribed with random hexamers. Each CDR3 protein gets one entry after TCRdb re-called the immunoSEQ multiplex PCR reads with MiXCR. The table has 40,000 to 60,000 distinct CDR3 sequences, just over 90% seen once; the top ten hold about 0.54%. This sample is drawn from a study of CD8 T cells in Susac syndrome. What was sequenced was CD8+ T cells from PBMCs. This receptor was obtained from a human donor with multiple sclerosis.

The CDR3 protein is CASSPPDETQYF. CDR3 nucleotide sequence: TGTGCCAGCAGCCCGCCTGACGAGACCCAGTACTTC. The chain joins TRBV13 to TRBJ2-5; D ambiguous. Trimming stripped 5 bases from V and 5 bases from J, with 9 bases between. Germline V gives CDR1 PRHDT, CDR2 FYEKMQ (reference sequence). This CDR3 has 12 amino acids. Full variable domain (remainder filled in from reference TRBV13 and TRBJ2-5): AAGVIQSPRHLIKEKRETATLKCYPIPRHDTVYWYQQGPGQDPQFLISFYEKMQSDKGSIPDRFSAQQFSDYHSELNMSSLELGDSALYFCASSPPDETQYFGPGTRLLVL.